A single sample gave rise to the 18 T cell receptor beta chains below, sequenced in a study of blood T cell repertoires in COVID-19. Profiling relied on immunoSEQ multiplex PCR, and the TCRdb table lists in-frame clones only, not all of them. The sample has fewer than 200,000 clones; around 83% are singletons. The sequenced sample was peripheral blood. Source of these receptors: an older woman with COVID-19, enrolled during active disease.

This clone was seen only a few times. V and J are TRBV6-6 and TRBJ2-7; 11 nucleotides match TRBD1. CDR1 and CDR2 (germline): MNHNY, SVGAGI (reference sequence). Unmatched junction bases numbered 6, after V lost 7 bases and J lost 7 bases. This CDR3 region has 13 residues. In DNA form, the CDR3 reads TGTGCCAGCAAAAGGGACAGGGGGGGTGAGCAGTACTTC. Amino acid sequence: CASKRDRGGEQYF.

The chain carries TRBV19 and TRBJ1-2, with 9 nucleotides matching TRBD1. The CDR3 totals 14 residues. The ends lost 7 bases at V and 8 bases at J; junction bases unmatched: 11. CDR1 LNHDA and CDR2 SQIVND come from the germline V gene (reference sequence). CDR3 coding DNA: TGTGCCAGTATAGGGGACAGGGTAGAAGGCGGCTACACCTTC. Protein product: CASIGDRVEGGYTF.

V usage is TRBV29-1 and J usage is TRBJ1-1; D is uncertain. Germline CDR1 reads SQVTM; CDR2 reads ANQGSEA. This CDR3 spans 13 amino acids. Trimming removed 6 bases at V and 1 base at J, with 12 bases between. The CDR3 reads CSVHLTGNTEAFF. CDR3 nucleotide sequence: TGCAGCGTCCACCTTACCGGGAACACTGAAGCTTTCTTT. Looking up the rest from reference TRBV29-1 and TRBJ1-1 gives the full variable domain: SAVISQKPSRDICQRGTSLTIQCQVDSQVTMMFWYRQQPGQSLTLIATANQGSEATYESGFVIDKFPISRPNLTFSTLTVSNMSPEDSSIYLCSVHLTGNTEAFFGQGTRLTVV.

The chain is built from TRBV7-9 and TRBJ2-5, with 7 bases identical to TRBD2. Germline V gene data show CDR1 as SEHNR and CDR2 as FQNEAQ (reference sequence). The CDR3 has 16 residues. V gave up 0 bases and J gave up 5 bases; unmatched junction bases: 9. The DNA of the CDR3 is TGTGCCAGCAGCTTAGCTGGCGGACTAGTGACCGAGACCCAGTACTTC. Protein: CASSLAGGLVTETQYF.

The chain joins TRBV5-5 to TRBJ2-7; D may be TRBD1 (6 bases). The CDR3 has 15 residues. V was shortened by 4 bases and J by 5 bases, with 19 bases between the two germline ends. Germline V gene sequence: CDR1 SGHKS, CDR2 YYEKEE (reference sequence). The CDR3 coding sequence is TGTGCCAGCAGCGCCATAGGGGGTCGTAGGAACGAGCAGTACTTC. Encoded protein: CASSAIGGRRNEQYF.

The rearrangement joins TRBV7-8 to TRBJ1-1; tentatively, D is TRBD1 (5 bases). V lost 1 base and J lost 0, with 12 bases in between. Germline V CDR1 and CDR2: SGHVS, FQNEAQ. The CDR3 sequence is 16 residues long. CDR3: CASSLVGGGMNTEAFF. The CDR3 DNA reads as TGTGCCAGCAGCTTAGTTGGTGGGGGGATGAACACTGAAGCTTTCTTT.

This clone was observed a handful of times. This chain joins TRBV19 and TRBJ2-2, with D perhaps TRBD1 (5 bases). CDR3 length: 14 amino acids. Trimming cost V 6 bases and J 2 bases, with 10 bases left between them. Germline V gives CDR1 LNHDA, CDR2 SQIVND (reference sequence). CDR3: CASRRTYNTGELFF. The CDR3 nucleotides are TGTGCCAGTAGAAGGACATATAACACCGGGGAGCTGTTTTTT.

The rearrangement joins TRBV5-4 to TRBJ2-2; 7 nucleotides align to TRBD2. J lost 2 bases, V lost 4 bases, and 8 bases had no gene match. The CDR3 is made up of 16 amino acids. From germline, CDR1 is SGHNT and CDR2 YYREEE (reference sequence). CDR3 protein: CASSPGLAANTGELFF. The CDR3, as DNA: TGTGCCAGCAGCCCTGGCCTAGCGGCTAACACCGGGGAGCTGTTTTTT.

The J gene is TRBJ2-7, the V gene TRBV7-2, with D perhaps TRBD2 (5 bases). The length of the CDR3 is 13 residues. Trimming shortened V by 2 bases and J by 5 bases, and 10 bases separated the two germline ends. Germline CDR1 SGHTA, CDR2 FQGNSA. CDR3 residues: CASSLQRDDEQYV. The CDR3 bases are TGTGCCAGCAGCTTACAGAGGGATGACGAGCAGTACGTC.

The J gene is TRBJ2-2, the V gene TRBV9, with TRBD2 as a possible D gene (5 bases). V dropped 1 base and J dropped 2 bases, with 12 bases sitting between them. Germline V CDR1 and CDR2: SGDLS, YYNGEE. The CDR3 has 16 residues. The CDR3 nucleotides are TGTGCCAGCAGCGTAAGTCCCGCGGGTAACACCGGGGAGCTGTTTTTT. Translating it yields CASSVSPAGNTGELFF.

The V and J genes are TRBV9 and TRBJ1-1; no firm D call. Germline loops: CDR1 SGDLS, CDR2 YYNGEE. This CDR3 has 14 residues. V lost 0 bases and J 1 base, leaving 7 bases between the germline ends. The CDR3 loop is CASSVGNGNTEAFF. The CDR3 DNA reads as TGTGCCAGCAGCGTAGGAAACGGGAACACTGAAGCTTTCTTT.

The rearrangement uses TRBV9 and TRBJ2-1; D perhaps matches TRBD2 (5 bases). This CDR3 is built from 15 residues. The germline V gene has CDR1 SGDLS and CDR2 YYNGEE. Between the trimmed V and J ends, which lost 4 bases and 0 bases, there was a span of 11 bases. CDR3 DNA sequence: TGTGCCAGCAGCCCCGGGATGAGCTCCTACAATGAGCAGTTCTTC. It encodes CASSPGMSSYNEQFF.

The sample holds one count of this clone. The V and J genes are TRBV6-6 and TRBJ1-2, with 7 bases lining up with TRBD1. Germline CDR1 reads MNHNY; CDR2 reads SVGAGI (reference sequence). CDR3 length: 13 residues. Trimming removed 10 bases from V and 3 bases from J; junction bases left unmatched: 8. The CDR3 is CATADRIDYGYTF. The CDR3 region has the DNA TGTGCCACCGCGGACAGGATTGACTATGGCTACACCTTC.

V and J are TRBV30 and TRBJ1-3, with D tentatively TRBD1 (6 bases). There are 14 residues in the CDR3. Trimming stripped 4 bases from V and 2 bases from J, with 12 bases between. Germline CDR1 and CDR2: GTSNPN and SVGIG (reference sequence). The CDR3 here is CAWILQGTGNTIYF. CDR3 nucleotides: TGTGCCTGGATTCTACAGGGAACTGGAAACACCATATATTTT.

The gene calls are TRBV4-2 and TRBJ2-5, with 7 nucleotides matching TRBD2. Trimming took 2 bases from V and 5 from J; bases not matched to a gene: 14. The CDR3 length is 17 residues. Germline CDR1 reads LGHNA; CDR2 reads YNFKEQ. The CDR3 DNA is TGTGCCAGCAGCCAATCGGGGCAGCGGGACCGCCACGAGACCCAGTACTTC. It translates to CASSQSGQRDRHETQYF.

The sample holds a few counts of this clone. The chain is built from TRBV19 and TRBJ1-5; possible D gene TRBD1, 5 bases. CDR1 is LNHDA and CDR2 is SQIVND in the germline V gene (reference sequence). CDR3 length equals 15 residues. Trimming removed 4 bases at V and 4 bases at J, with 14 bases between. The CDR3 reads CASSTGQRSNQPQHF. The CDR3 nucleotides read TGTGCCAGTAGTACCGGACAACGTTCAAATCAGCCCCAGCATTTT.

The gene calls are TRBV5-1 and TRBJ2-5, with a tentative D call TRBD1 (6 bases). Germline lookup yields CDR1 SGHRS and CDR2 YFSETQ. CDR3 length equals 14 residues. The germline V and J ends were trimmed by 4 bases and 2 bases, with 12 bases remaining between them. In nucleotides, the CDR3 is TGCGCCAGCAGCGCACGGACAGTACAAGAGACCCAGTACTTC. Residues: CASSARTVQETQYF.

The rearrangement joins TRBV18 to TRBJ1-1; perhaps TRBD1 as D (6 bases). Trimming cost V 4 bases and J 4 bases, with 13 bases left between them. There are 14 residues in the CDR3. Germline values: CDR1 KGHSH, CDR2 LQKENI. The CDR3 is CASSLIQGSTEAFF. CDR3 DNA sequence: TGTGCCAGCTCACTTATACAGGGATCCACTGAAGCTTTCTTT.